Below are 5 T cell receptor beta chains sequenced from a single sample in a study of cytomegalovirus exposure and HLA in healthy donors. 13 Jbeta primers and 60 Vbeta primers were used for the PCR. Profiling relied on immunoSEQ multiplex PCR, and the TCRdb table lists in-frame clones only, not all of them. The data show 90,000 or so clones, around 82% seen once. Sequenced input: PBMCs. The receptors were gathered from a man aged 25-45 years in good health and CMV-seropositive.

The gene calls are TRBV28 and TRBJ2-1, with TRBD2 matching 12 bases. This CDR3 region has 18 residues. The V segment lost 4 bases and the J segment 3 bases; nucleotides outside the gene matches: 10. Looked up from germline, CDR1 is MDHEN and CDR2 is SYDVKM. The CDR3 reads CASSSTGLAGSFYNEQFF. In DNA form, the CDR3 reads TGTGCCAGCAGTTCTACGGGACTAGCGGGCTCATTCTACAATGAGCAGTTCTTC.

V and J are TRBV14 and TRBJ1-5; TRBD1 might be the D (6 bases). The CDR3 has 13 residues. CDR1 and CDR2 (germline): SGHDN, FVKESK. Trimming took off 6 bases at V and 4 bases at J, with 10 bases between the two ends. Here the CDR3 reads CASSQGLNQPQHF. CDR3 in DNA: TGTGCCAGCAGTCAGGGGTTAAATCAGCCCCAGCATTTT.

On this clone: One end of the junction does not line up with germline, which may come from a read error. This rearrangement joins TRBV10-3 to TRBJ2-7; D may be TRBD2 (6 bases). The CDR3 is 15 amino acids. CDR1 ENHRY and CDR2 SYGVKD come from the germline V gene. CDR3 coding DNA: TGTGCCACCGCCTCGGGCGGGATCCGCTCCTACGGGCAGTACTTC. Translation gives CATASGGIRSYGQYF.

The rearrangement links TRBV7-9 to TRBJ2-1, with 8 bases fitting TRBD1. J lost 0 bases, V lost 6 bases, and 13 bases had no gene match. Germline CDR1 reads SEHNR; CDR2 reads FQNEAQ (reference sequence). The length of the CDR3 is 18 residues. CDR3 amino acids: CASRVDRAIGDSYNEQFF. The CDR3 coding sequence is TGTGCCAGCAGGGTGGACAGGGCGATTGGGGACTCCTACAATGAGCAGTTCTTC.

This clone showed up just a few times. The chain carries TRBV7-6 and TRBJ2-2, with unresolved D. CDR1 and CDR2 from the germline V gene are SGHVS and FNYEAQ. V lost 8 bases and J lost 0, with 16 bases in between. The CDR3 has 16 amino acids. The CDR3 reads CASGKVMVSNTGELFF. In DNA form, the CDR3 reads TGTGCCAGCGGCAAAGTGATGGTCTCGAACACCGGGGAGCTGTTTTTT.